A single sample is the source of the 23 T cell receptor beta chains below, sequenced in a study of blood T cells in healthy people across ages. The second PCR ran roughly 6 to 11 cycles with a sample-barcoded 5' primer and J-beta primers. TCRdb called the 5' RACE reads again in MiXCR, with one record for every CDR3 protein. This table holds roughly 1.4 million distinct CDR3 sequences, almost 60% found once. The sample taken for sequencing was blood. These receptors were collected from a man younger than 30 in good health.

The J gene is TRBJ2-7, the V gene TRBV7-2; D is possibly TRBD1 (6 bases). CDR1 is SGHTA, CDR2 FQGNSA, per germline. The V and J ends lost 2 bases and 3 bases respectively, with 11 bases between them. The CDR3 is made up of 14 amino acids. CDR3 sequence: CASSLSVTGYEQYF. CDR3 coding DNA: TGTGCCAGCAGCTTATCGGTGACAGGCTACGAGCAGTACTTC.

A single count supports this clonotype. The chain has TRBV6-1 and TRBJ2-1, with 7 bases matching TRBD1. Germline values: CDR1 MNHNS, CDR2 SASEGT. The V and J ends lost 3 bases and 6 bases, in that order; junction bases with no gene match: 2. This CDR3 has 13 residues. The DNA for the CDR3 is TGTGCCAGCAGTGATAACAGGGGCAATGAGCAGTTCTTC. Encoded protein: CASSDNRGNEQFF.

Written as DNA, the CDR3 is TGTGCCAGCGGTGGCTTTAACACCGGGGAGCTGTTTTTT. As protein: CASGGFNTGELFF. The chain recombines TRBV9 with TRBJ2-2; D remains ambiguous. V lost 7 bases to trimming and J lost 2 bases, with 9 bases between them. CDR3 length: 13 amino acids. Germline lookup yields CDR1 SGDLS and CDR2 YYNGEE.

J is TRBJ1-4 and V is TRBV4-1; D not resolved. V shed 4 bases and J shed 1 base, with 19 bases lying between them. Germline CDR1 reads MGHRA; CDR2 reads YSYEKL. The CDR3 has 18 amino acids. The CDR3 spells CASSLGVRIGLTNEKLFF. The DNA for the CDR3 is TGCGCCAGCAGCCTTGGCGTCAGGATAGGGTTAACTAATGAAAAACTGTTTTTT.

The chain has TRBV14 and TRBJ2-4; D call uncertain. Deletions cut 3 bases from V and 12 bases from J, with 12 bases between. Germline V lookup: CDR1 SGHDN, CDR2 FVKESK. The CDR3 length is 12 residues. CDR3 sequence (DNA): TGTGCCAGCAGCCACGGTCGCCACACTCAGTACTTC. This sequence encodes CASSHGRHTQYF.

The chain couples TRBV18 to TRBJ2-1, with D possibly being TRBD2 (6 bases). The V gene lost 3 bases and the J gene lost 5 bases, with 17 bases spanning the gap. Germline CDR1 reads KGHSH; CDR2 reads LQKENI. The CDR3 totals 16 residues. The CDR3 bases are TGTGCCAGCTCACCGGGGACGGGGGTGTACCACAATGAGCAGTTCTTC. It is translated as CASSPGTGVYHNEQFF.

The J gene is TRBJ1-2, the V gene TRBV7-9; the D is unclear. Germline V gene lookup returns CDR1 SEHNR and CDR2 FQNEAQ (reference sequence). With 2 bases removed from V and 6 bases from J, the gap between germline ends came to 16 bases. This CDR3 contains 15 residues. The CDR3 region has the DNA TGTGCCAGCAGCTTAACATACGCGGGTTTCGATGGCTACACCTTC. It is translated as CASSLTYAGFDGYTF. Filled out from reference TRBV7-9 and TRBJ1-2, the complete variable domain reads DTGVSQNPRHKITKRGQNVTFRCDPISEHNRLYWYRQTLGQGPEFLTYFQNEAQLEKSRLLSDRFSAERPKGSFSTLEIQRTEQGDSAMYLCASSLTYAGFDGYTFGSGTRLTVV.

This chain links TRBV6-5 with TRBJ2-7, with D unclear. V lost 0 bases to trimming and J lost 0 bases, with 9 bases between them. The CDR3 totals 15 residues. Germline V gene lookup returns CDR1 MNHEY and CDR2 SVGAGI. CDR3 sequence (DNA): TGTGCCAGCAGTTACTCCGGTCTAAGCTCCTACGAGCAGTACTTC. This encodes CASSYSGLSSYEQYF.

This clonotype was recorded a few times. The CDR3 loop is CASSFRTRKVNEQFF. CDR3 DNA sequence: TGTGCCAGCAGCTTCAGGACTAGGAAGGTCAATGAGCAGTTCTTC. V and J are TRBV7-2 and TRBJ2-1; 7 bases match TRBD2. V gave up 3 bases and J gave up 6 bases; unmatched junction bases: 8. Germline CDR1 and CDR2: SGHTA and FQGNSA. The CDR3 is made up of 15 amino acids. Based on the CDR3 plus reference TRBV7-2 and TRBJ2-1, the full variable domain is GAGVSQSPSNKVTEKGKDVELRCDPISGHTALYWYRQSLGQGLEFLIYFQGNSAPDKSGLPSDRFSAERTGGSVSTLTIQRTQQEDSAVYLCASSFRTRKVNEQFFGPGTRLTVL.

In this sample, this clonotype turned up once. A junction boundary mismatches the germline segment, possibly from a read error. This chain joins TRBV12-3 or TRBV12-4 and TRBJ2-1; TRBD2 aligns across 10 bases. There are 14 residues in the CDR3. CDR3 sequence reads: CASSDGTSVNEQFF. CDR3 bases: TGTGCAAGCAGTGATGGGACTAGCGTAAATGAGCAGTTCTTC.

The chain employs TRBV7-6 and TRBJ2-3; TRBD2 matches at 14 bases. In germline, CDR1 is SGHVS, CDR2 FNYEAQ. With 1 base clipped from V and 3 bases from J, the junction kept 6 bases outside the gene matches. This CDR3 contains 18 residues. CDR3 region: CASSLEGTSGSSTDTQYF. In DNA form, the CDR3 reads TGTGCCAGCAGCTTAGAAGGGACTAGCGGGAGTAGTACAGATACGCAGTATTTT.

The chain employs TRBV3-1 and TRBJ2-1; D remains unclear. CDR1 is LGHDT and CDR2 is YNNKEL in the germline V gene (reference sequence). Trimming cost V 2 bases and J 5 bases, with 10 bases left between them. This CDR3 spans 14 amino acids. CDR3 amino acids: CASSQFELHNEQFF. CDR3 coding DNA: TGTGCCAGCAGCCAATTTGAACTACACAATGAGCAGTTCTTC.

This clonotype was picked up one time. The chain employs TRBV6-5 and TRBJ1-6; maybe TRBD1 (5 bases). The CDR3 is made up of 15 amino acids. The V and J ends lost 2 bases and 6 bases respectively, with 11 bases between them. From germline, CDR1 is MNHEY and CDR2 SVGAGI. The CDR3 coding sequence is TGTGCCAGCAGTTACCAAACTAGGGGTAATTCACCCCTCCACTTT. It codes for CASSYQTRGNSPLHF.

This clonotype appeared a single time. The CDR3 DNA reads TGCGCCAGCAGCCAAACAGGATCACCCCTCCACTTT. Its translation is CASSQTGSPLHF. This chain joins TRBV4-3 and TRBJ1-6; the D gene is possibly TRBD1 (5 bases). V lost 2 bases and J lost 10, with 6 bases in between. The CDR3 has 12 residues. Germline CDR1 and CDR2: LGHNA and YSLEER.

The chain employs TRBV15 and TRBJ2-7; 7 positions agree with TRBD1. V lost 3 bases and J lost 6; bases outside the gene matches: 8. CDR1 LNHNV and CDR2 YYDKDF come from the germline V gene (reference sequence). CDR3 length: 14 residues. The CDR3 nucleotides read TGTGCCACCAGCAGGACAGGGCTAACTCGCGAGCAGTACTTC. Amino acid sequence: CATSRTGLTREQYF.

V usage is TRBV3-1 and J usage is TRBJ1-5, with D hard to call. Germline assignment: CDR1 LGHDT and CDR2 YNNKEL (reference sequence). V lost 4 bases and J 3 bases, leaving 13 bases between the germline ends. The CDR3 extends over 15 amino acids. The CDR3 region has the DNA TGTGCCAGCAGCCTTAACGTGGAGGTCAATCAGCCCCAGCATTTT. It yields the protein CASSLNVEVNQPQHF.

This chain connects TRBV7-2 to TRBJ1-2, with 8 bases that match TRBD1. The junction had 10 bases not matched to a gene; V was cut back by 5 bases and J by 8 bases. The CDR3 is 14 residues long. Looked up from germline, CDR1 is SGHTA and CDR2 is FQGNSA. The CDR3 loop reads CASSAPDRVGGYTF. The CDR3 region has the DNA TGTGCCAGCAGCGCGCCGGACAGGGTCGGGGGCTACACCTTC.

The gene calls are TRBV28 and TRBJ1-2; D gene unclear. V was trimmed by 3 bases and J by 7 bases, leaving 18 bases between them. The CDR3 consists of 15 residues. CDR1 is MDHEN and CDR2 is SYDVKM in the germline V gene. CDR3 sequence reads: CASSFGPGGSFGYTF. In DNA, the CDR3 is TGTGCCAGCAGTTTTGGCCCCGGAGGGAGTTTTGGCTACACCTTC.

In its sample, this clonotype was seen once. The rearrangement joins TRBV7-9 to TRBJ2-1; 8 bases are shared with TRBD2. J gave up 4 bases and V 4 bases, and 9 bases lay outside the gene matches. The CDR3 spans 16 residues. Germline-derived CDR1 and CDR2 are SEHNR and FQNEAQ (reference sequence). This chain's CDR3 is CASSSRGGLEYNEQFF. The CDR3 nucleotides read TGTGCCAGCAGCTCACGCGGGGGGCTCGAGTACAATGAGCAGTTCTTC. Combining the CDR3 with reference TRBV7-9 and TRBJ2-1 gives the whole variable domain DTGVSQNPRHKITKRGQNVTFRCDPISEHNRLYWYRQTLGQGPEFLTYFQNEAQLEKSRLLSDRFSAERPKGSFSTLEIQRTEQGDSAMYLCASSSRGGLEYNEQFFGPGTRLTVL.

This chain uses TRBV11-2 with TRBJ2-1; TRBD2 matches 13 bases. The V gene's germline CDR1 is SGHAT and CDR2 FQNNGV. This CDR3 has 22 residues. V was clipped by 5 bases and J by 0 bases; unmatched bases: 19. CDR3 sequence reads: CASSPFPRTSGGVDSSYNEQFF. CDR3 nucleotide sequence: TGTGCCAGCAGCCCTTTCCCGAGGACTAGCGGGGGCGTTGATAGCTCCTACAATGAGCAGTTCTTC.

The CDR3 DNA reads TGCAGTGCCCCGCGTACAGAGGTCTATGGCTACACCTTC. Amino acid sequence: CSAPRTEVYGYTF. J is TRBJ1-2 and V is TRBV20-1; D gene unclear. This CDR3 spans 13 amino acids. Germline values: CDR1 DFQATT, CDR2 SNEGSKA (reference sequence). The V end lost 6 bases, the J end lost 4 bases, and 15 bases lay between the germline ends.

The V call is TRBV29-1, the J call TRBJ2-2, with unresolved D. The V gene's germline CDR1 is SQVTM and CDR2 ANQGSEA. Trimming took off 3 bases at V and 0 bases at J, with 2 bases between the two ends. CDR3 length: 12 amino acids. For the CDR3, the DNA is TGCAGCGTTGAGGCGAACACCGGGGAGCTGTTTTTT. It specifies CSVEANTGELFF.

There are a few counts of this clonotype. The chain carries TRBV6-6 and TRBJ2-7; a weak D match, TRBD1 (6 bases). The germline V and J ends were trimmed by 5 bases and 3 bases, with 14 bases remaining between them. CDR3 size: 14 residues. CDR1 is MNHNY and CDR2 is SVGAGI in the germline V gene (reference sequence). For the CDR3, the DNA is TGTGCCAGCAGTCTCCTCGGACAGTTCTACGAGCAGTACTTC. Residues: CASSLLGQFYEQYF.